One and the same sample provided the 5 T cell receptor beta chains below, sequenced in a study of identical twins. TCRdb used MiXCR to reprocess the 5' RACE reads, holding one entry per CDR3 protein. The data contain 650,000 to 750,000 distinct CDR3 sequences, less than 25% of them seen just once; the ten biggest clones take up 4.3%. The data also belong to a second study, concerning T cells expressing NK-cell markers.

The sequencing input was PBMCs. The receptor set was obtained from a woman younger than 30 in good health.

The genes are TRBV20-1 and TRBJ2-3, with 10 bases identical to TRBD2. Germline CDR1 and CDR2: DFQATT and SNEGSKA (reference sequence). The CDR3 sequence is 15 residues long. V trimming: 3 bases; J trimming: 3 bases; junction bases outside the gene matches: 6. CDR3 in DNA: TGCAGTGCTAGCCCCAGCGGGGGGGTGACAGATACGCAGTATTTT. Its protein product is CSASPSGGVTDTQYF.

This clonotype has a handful of counts. This chain joins TRBV29-1 and TRBJ2-5, with 11 bases that match TRBD2. With V trimmed by 2 bases and J by 2 bases, 4 bases remained unmatched. There are 15 residues in the CDR3. Germline V gene sequence: CDR1 SQVTM, CDR2 ANQGSEA. The CDR3: CSVEPGLAEQETQYF. The DNA of the CDR3 is TGCAGCGTTGAACCGGGACTAGCGGAACAAGAGACCCAGTACTTC. Based on the CDR3 plus reference TRBV29-1 and TRBJ2-5, the full variable domain is SAVISQKPSRDICQRGTSLTIQCQVDSQVTMMFWYRQQPGQSLTLIATANQGSEATYESGFVIDKFPISRPNLTFSTLTVSNMSPEDSSIYLCSVEPGLAEQETQYFGPGTRLLVL.

V gene TRBV7-9 combines with J gene TRBJ2-7, with D perhaps being TRBD1 or TRBD2 (5 bases each). Germline-derived CDR1 and CDR2 are SEHNR and FQNEAQ (reference sequence). The CDR3 is 14 amino acids. Trimming stripped 4 bases from V and 3 bases from J, with 13 bases between. CDR3 protein: CASSSPGTDYEQYF. The CDR3 DNA sequence: TGTGCCAGCAGCTCCCCCGGGACCGACTACGAGCAGTACTTC.

The rearrangement links TRBV5-8 to TRBJ2-4, with 7 positions matching TRBD1. The CDR3 runs to 16 residues. Germline lookup yields CDR1 SGHTS and CDR2 YDEGEE. V lost 4 bases and J lost 3; bases outside the gene matches: 10. CDR3 in amino acids: CASSPVTGAVKNIQYF. The CDR3 coding sequence is TGTGCCAGCAGCCCTGTTACAGGGGCCGTCAAAAACATTCAGTACTTC.

The chain carries TRBV7-9 and TRBJ2-7; unclear D gene. This CDR3 has 13 amino acids. V was pared by 5 bases and J by 5 bases, with 13 bases between. Germline V gives CDR1 SEHNR, CDR2 FQNEAQ (reference sequence). CDR3 nucleotide sequence: TGTGCCAGCAGCGGCCAGGTGGCCAACGAGCAGTACTTC. It yields the protein CASSGQVANEQYF.